This T cell receptor (beta chain) was captured by sequencing in a study of OX40 agonist ivuxolimab in advanced cancers. Study in general: The group had a mean age of 60 years, ranged from roughly 20 to 79, and was around 86% male. Study-wide findings and caveats: Clonal expansion by week 6 occurred in CD4+ and CD8+ blood T cells (at 0.1 to 3.0 mg/kg).

Comments on this clone: The antigen is not known.

Sequencing was performed with immunoSEQ multiplex PCR; in TCRdb, only in-frame clones are kept and a portion is missing. The table shows roughly 60,000 clones, with about 87% occurring only once. The CDR3 loop spans 13 amino acids. Germline assignment: CDR1 SGHTA and CDR2 FQGNSA. Trimming shortened V by 0 bases and J by 7 bases, and 9 bases separated the two germline ends. The genes are TRBV7-2 and TRBJ1-2, with unresolved D. The sequence was obtained from an adult with an advanced solid tumor such as melanoma, head and neck, liver or kidney cancer. Specimen: CD4+ or CD8+ T cells sorted from blood, collected in a trial of the OX40 agonist ivuxolimab. The CDR3 bases are TGTGCCAGCAGCTTAGCTCAGAAGGGTGGCTACACCTTC. Translating gives CASSLAQKGGYTF.